This T cell receptor (beta chain) came from a study of T cell responses to AZD1222 COVID-19 vaccine. Analyses pooled second doses at about 4 or about 12 weeks. Profiled with immunoSEQ multiplex PCR; TCRdb holds only in-frame clones, not every one. The repertoire consists of about 120,000 clones, with 85% to 95% occurring once and the leading ten covering 4% to 6%. Study results and limitations: Sampled repertoires all dated from after the peak T cell response. The number of AZD1222 recipients seropositive at baseline was only 5 to 7. Two AZD1222 administrations were followed by greater Spike-specific TCR breadth and depth.

As concerns this clone: Its antigen is unidentified.

The CDR3 is 16 amino acids. Per the germline V gene, CDR1 is SGHTA and CDR2 is FQGNSA. V lost 5 bases and J lost 6; bases outside the gene matches: 12. Source: peripheral blood, taken 28 days after the second AZD1222 dose. V and J are TRBV7-2 and TRBJ2-2, with 7 positions matching TRBD2. The sequence was obtained from an adult who received the AZD1222 COVID-19 vaccine. The CDR3 region has the DNA TGTGCCAGCAGCCCCGGACTAGTGAGTGCTTCCGGGGAGCTGTTTTTT. Translated: CASSPGLVSASGELFF. Full variable domain (remainder filled in from reference TRBV7-2 and TRBJ2-2): GAGVSQSPSNKVTEKGKDVELRCDPISGHTALYWYRQSLGQGLEFLIYFQGNSAPDKSGLPSDRFSAERTGGSVSTLTIQRTQQEDSAVYLCASSPGLVSASGELFFGEGSRLTVL.